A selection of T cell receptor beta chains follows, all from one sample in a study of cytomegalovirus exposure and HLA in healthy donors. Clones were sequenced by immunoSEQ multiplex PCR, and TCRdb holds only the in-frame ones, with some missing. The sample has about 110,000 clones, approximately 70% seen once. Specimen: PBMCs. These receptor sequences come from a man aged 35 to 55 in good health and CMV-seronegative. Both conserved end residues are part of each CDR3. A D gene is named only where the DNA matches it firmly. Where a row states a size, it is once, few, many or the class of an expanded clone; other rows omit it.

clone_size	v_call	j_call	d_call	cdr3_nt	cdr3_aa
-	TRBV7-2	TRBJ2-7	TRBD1	TGTGCCAGCAGCTGGGGACAGGGAGGTCAGTACTTC	CASSWGQGGQYF
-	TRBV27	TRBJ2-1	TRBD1	TGTGCCAGTCCGAGGGGGGGACAGGGGAATAGGGATGAGCAGTTCTTC	CASPRGGQGNRDEQFF
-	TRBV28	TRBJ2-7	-	TGTGCCAGCAGTTTATCGACCGACTGGTCGACCTACGAGCAGTACTTC	CASSLSTDWSTYEQYF
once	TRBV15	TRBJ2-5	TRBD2	TGTGCCACCTCAGCGGGGGCCTCACGAGGGCAAGAGACCCAGTACTTC	CATSAGASRGQETQYF
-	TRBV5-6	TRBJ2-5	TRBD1	TGTGCCAGCAGCTCGACAGGGTTGGGTGAGACCCAGTACTTC	CASSSTGLGETQYF
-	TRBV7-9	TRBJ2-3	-	TGTGCCAGCAGCTCCCAAGGGGGAGAGAGGGATACGCAGTATTTT	CASSSQGGERDTQYF
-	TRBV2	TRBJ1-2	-	TGTGCCAGCAGTGGACCACAGGGAAGCGGCTACACCTTC	CASSGPQGSGYTF
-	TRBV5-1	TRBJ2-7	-	TGCGCCAGCAGGGACAGCTCCTACGAGCAGTACTTC	CASRDSSYEQYF
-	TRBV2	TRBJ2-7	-	TGTGCCAGCAGTAAGGGCCATTCGGGGTCGGCGGCCTACGAGCAGTACTTC	CASSKGHSGSAAYEQYF
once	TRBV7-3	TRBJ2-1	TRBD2	TGTGCCAGCAGCTCCCCGGGACTAGGAAATGAGCAGTTCTTC	CASSSPGLGNEQFF
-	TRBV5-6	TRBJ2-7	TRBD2	TGTGCCAGCAGCTACGCTAGCGGGGGCGGGGAGCAGTACTTC	CASSYASGGGEQYF
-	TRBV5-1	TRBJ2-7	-	TGCGCCAGCAGCCCAGGTAATAATTGGAACGAGCAGTACTTC	CASSPGNNWNEQYF
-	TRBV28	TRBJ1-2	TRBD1	TGTGCCAGCAGTTCCATAGGGACAGGGGACGAGGAAAACTATGGCTACACCTTC	CASSSIGTGDEENYGYTF
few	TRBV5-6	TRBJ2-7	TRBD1	TGTGCCAGCAGCTTGGTGACAGGGGGCCGAATCTACGAGCAGTACTTC	CASSLVTGGRIYEQYF
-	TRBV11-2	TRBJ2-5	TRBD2	TGTGCCAGCAGCCTTAAGGCCTCGGGACTAGCGGGGGAGGAGACCCAGTACTTC	CASSLKASGLAGEETQYF
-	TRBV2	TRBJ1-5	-	TGTGCCAGCACCGAAGGGACTCTCCAGGGCAATCAGCCCCAGCATTTT	CASTEGTLQGNQPQHF
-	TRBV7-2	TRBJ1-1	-	TGTGCCAGCAGCTCCTTTCTCGGGTACACTGAAGCTTTCTTT	CASSSFLGYTEAFF
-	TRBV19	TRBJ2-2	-	TGTGCCAGTACCCTGAGAGGGACCGGGGAGCTGTTTTTT	CASTLRGTGELFF
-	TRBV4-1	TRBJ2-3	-	TGCGCCAGCAGCCTGGAGCTTGGAGATACGCAGTATTTT	CASSLELGDTQYF
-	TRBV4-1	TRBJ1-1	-	TGCGCCAGCAGCCGTAGCCCGGGGAACACTGAAGCTTTCTTT	CASSRSPGNTEAFF
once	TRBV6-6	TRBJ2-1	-	TGTGCCAGCAGCCCACTCCGGGGAAGCTACAATGAGCAGTTCTTC	CASSPLRGSYNEQFF
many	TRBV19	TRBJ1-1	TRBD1	TGTGCCAGTGTCGCAGGGGGCGGCTCTGAAGCTTTCTTT	CASVAGGGSEAFF
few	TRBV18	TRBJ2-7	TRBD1	TGTGCCAGCTCACGACAGGGGTACGAGCAGTACTTC	CASSRQGYEQYF
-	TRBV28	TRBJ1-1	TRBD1	TGTGCCAGCAGCCGGCCCGACAGGGGGAGTGGGGCTTTCTTT	CASSRPDRGSGAFF
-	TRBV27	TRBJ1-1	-	TGTGCCAGCAGTTTAAGGGGTCCCGTTGAAGCTTTCTTT	CASSLRGPVEAFF
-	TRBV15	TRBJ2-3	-	TGTGCCACCAGCAGAGACAGGGGAGGGACTACGCAGTATTTT	CATSRDRGGTTQYF
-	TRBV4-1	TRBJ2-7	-	TGCGCCAGCAGCCAAGATCCCGGGGTTAACGACGAGCAGTACTTC	CASSQDPGVNDEQYF
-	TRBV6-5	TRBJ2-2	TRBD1	TGTGCCAGCTACAGGGGGCGAAACACCGGGGAGCTGTTTTTT	CASYRGRNTGELFF
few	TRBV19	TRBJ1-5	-	TGTGCCAGTAGTATAGAGCGTTCACCGGGGCAGCCCCAGCATTTT	CASSIERSPGQPQHF
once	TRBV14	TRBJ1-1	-	TGTGCCAGCAGCCCCGACATGAACACTGAAGCTTTCTTT	CASSPDMNTEAFF
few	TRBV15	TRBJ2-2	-	TGTGCCACCACGGCCGACTACTCCAACACCGGGGAGCTGTTTTTT	CATTADYSNTGELFF
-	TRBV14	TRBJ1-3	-	TGTGCCAGCAGCCAAGTGTTCAGGAACTCTGGAAACACCATATATTTT	CASSQVFRNSGNTIYF
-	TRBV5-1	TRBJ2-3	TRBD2	TGCGCCAGCAGCCCGGGACTACCATACACAGATACGCAGTATTTT	CASSPGLPYTDTQYF
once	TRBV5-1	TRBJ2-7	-	TGCGCCAGCAGTTATAGGGCTACCTGGACAGCATCCTACGAGCAGTACTTC	CASSYRATWTASYEQYF
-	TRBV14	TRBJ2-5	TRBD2	TGTGCCAGCAGCCAAGGTTTTGCGGGGGGCTCTGAGACCCAGTACTTC	CASSQGFAGGSETQYF
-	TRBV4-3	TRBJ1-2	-	TGCGCCAGCAGCCAAGATCCCCAGGGCAACTATGGCTACACCTTC	CASSQDPQGNYGYTF
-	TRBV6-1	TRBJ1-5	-	TGTGCCAGCAGTGAACGGCGGTCGAATCAGCCCCAGCATTTT	CASSERRSNQPQHF
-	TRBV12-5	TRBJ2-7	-	TGTGCTAGTGGTTTGGCCCCGGGGGTTGAGCAGTACTTC	CASGLAPGVEQYF
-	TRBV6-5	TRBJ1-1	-	TGTGCCAGCAGTTACTCGGCCAATATGAACACTGAAGCTTTCTTT	CASSYSANMNTEAFF
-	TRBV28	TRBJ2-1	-	TGTGCCAGCAGTTTATACGAGCCTCGGCAGGGAAAAGACAATGAGCAGTTCTTC	CASSLYEPRQGKDNEQFF
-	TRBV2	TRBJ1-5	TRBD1	TGTGCCAGCAGGGAGCACAGGGGCTACAGCAATCAGCCCCAGCATTTT	CASREHRGYSNQPQHF
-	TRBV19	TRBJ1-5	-	TGTGCCAGTACCCGCGGCGGAGTCTATAGCAATCAGCCCCAGCATTTT	CASTRGGVYSNQPQHF
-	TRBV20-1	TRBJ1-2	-	TGCAGTGCTACCAGCGGTTGGGGCTACACCTTC	CSATSGWGYTF
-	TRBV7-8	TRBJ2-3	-	TGTGCCAGCAGCTTGGCGGGAAATCTGGATACGCAGTATTTT	CASSLAGNLDTQYF
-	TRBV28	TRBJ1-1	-	TGTGCCAGCAGTTGGACTAACACTGAAGCTTTCTTT	CASSWTNTEAFF